This TCR beta chain was recorded in a study of blood T cell repertoires in COVID-19. Repertoires were generated with immunoSEQ multiplex PCR, while TCRdb's copy carries only in-frame clones and drops some. The sample has more than 95,000 clones; around four fifths are singletons. Germline CDR1 SNHLY, CDR2 FYNNEI. After removal of 1 base from V and 0 bases from J, the junction contained 2 bases not matched to a gene. The CDR3 has 16 amino acids. The chain recombines TRBV2 with TRBJ2-5; 10 bases are a match to TRBD2. This sequence originates from a man aged 25-40 years with acute or convalescent COVID-19. Input material: peripheral blood. The CDR3 sequence: CASSEVSGGYQETQYF. The CDR3 DNA follows: TGTGCCAGCAGTGAAGTTAGCGGGGGGTACCAAGAGACCCAGTACTTC.